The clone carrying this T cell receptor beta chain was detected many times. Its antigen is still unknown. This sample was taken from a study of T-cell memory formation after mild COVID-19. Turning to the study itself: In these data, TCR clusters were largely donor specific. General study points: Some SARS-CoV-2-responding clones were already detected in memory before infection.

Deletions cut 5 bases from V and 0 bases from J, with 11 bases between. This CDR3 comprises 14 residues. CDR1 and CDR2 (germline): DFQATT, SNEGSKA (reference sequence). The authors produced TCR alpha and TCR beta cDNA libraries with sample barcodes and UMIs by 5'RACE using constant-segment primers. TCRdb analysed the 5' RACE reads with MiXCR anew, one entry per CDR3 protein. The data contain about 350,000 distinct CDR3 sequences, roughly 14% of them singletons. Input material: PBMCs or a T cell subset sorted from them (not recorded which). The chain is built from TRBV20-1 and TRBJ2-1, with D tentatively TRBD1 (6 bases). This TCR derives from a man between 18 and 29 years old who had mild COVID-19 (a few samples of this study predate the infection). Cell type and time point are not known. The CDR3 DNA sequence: TGCAGTGCTGCCGGGACAAGCTCCTACAATGAGCAGTTCTTC. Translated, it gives CSAAGTSSYNEQFF.